These 9 T cell receptor beta chains share one sample of origin, sequenced in a study of T cells expressing NK-cell markers. TCRdb processed the 5' RACE reads again and assigns one entry to each CDR3 protein, with no DNA. The table gives hundreds of thousands of distinct CDR3 sequences; the top ten clones make up 3.5% to 4.5% of it. What was sequenced was blood T cells: a sorted CD56 or NKG2C T cell subset, CD4+ or CD8+ T cells, or bulk PBMC T cells (not recorded which). These receptors all stem from a man between 18 and 35 years old in good health.

The chain recombines TRBV12-3 or TRBV12-4 with TRBJ1-4; the TCRdb D gene call, TRBD1, has no DNA to confirm it. The length of the CDR3 is 15 residues. The CDR3 reads CASSLPTGLGEKLFF.

CDR3 sequence: CSARAGTTYGYTF. The genes are TRBV20-1 and TRBJ1-2; TCRdb picks TRBD1, but there is no DNA to check that call. CDR3 length: 13 amino acids. Germline CDR1 is DFQATT and CDR2 is SNEGSKA (reference sequence).

The CDR3 sequence: CATSLGFVQDTQYF. This chain connects TRBV24-1 to TRBJ2-3. The CDR3 is 14 residues long. Germline V gives CDR1 KGHDR, CDR2 SFDVKD.

This chain links TRBV7-8 with TRBJ2-1; the D gene TCRdb calls, TRBD2, cannot be checked with no DNA. CDR3 length: 14 residues. Germline V gives CDR1 SGHVS, CDR2 FQNEAQ. The CDR3 loop reads CASSQGLPGNEQFF.

CDR3 sequence: CASSLVVDSEAFF. The chain recombines TRBV11-2 with TRBJ1-1. The CDR3 spans 13 residues. Germline V gene sequence: CDR1 SGHAT, CDR2 FQNNGV.

The chain joins TRBV28 to TRBJ1-2; the D gene TCRdb calls, TRBD1, cannot be checked with no DNA. The CDR3 length is 13 residues. Germline-derived CDR1 and CDR2 are MDHEN and SYDVKM. CDR3 region: CASRMDSSYGYTF.

This chain uses TRBV20-1 with TRBJ1-1; TCRdb proposes TRBD1, but this gene call is untestable without DNA. Germline CDR1 and CDR2: DFQATT and SNEGSKA (reference sequence). The length of the CDR3 is 14 residues. The CDR3 reads CSALSGTTNTEAFF.

This chain joins TRBV5-6 and TRBJ1-1; without DNA, the TCRdb call of TRBD1 cannot be checked. This CDR3 comprises 15 residues. The germline gives CDR1 SGHDT, CDR2 YYEEEE. The CDR3 reads CASSLEPTRQGGAFF.

The chain combines TRBV29-1 with TRBJ2-3; the TCRdb D gene call, TRBD1, has no DNA to confirm it. CDR1 is SQVTM and CDR2 is ANQGSEA in the germline V gene. The CDR3 runs 15 residues. CDR3 region: CSALNKGAAPDTQYF.